A selection of T cell receptor beta chains follows, all from one sample in a study of beta chain features in type 1 diabetes. Sequenced by immunoSEQ multiplex PCR; TCRdb stores in-frame clones only, minus some. Seen here are 200,000 to 250,000 clones, around a quarter observed once, and the top ten hold 3% to 4%. Sequenced material: central memory CD4+ T cells from blood. The receptors were gathered from a man aged 25-45 years in good health. The conserved cysteine and the conserved F or W are not part of the CDR3 here. The order of the fields is V gene, CDR3 protein.

TRBV10-3 | AIRGTDTQY
TRBV10-2 | ASSRGLGETQY
TRBV2 | ASSEDSAALSYEQY
TRBV7-2 | ASSRGTSGNALQETQY
TRBV2 | ASNQQGAETQY
TRBV28 | ASAGQKETQY
TRBV5-4 | ASSWRGTDTQY
TRBV14 | ASSPGQVGDNEQF
TRBV29-1 | SAAEGRNTGELF
TRBV29-1 | SVVMPGQGLETQY
TRBV6-5 | ASSYSGGAQPQH
TRBV11-2 | ASSPGRAPRETQY
TRBV6-6 | ASNPEQGARETQY
TRBV10-3 | ASGTGDTEAF
TRBV5-4 | ASSLDTLETQY
TRBV29-1 | SARDRGSYNEQF
TRBV7-9 | ASSFSGSIDEQY
TRBV7-2 | ASSFTRDEQF
TRBV4-1 | ASSQLGGLAGTQY
TRBV7-2 | ASSLGSEAF
TRBV6-5 | ASTKDGRVNTEAF
TRBV9 | ASSVVGTGELF
TRBV10-3 | AISEAGARETQY
TRBV6-1 | ASSLTSGTDTQY
TRBV9 | ASSVAGTRYNEQF
TRBV6-5 | ASSLTYLTPYGYT
TRBV7-9 | ASSSLVEQF
TRBV6-5 | ASSYGQGVDTGELF